The 15 T cell receptor beta chains below come from one sample, sequenced in a study of T-cell memory formation after mild COVID-19 (TCRdb year 2021). The method was 5' RACE. Sequencing used an Illumina NovaSeq 6000. TCRdb redid the processing of the public reads, applying fastp at Q25 and MiXCR, and retained in-frame beta chains. Each CDR3 protein gets just one entry, which takes the most common genes and DNA from the rows behind it. This sample gives 580,000 or so distinct CDR3 sequences in total; 17% of them show up just once. In total, the top ten clones hold about 7.5% of the sample. The specimen sequenced was PBMCs or a T cell subset sorted from them (not recorded which). The receptor set was obtained from an adult woman who had mild COVID-19 (a few samples of this study predate the infection). The sample titles of this study are shuffled in the database, so cell type and time point are left out; the donor was told from shared clones.

The CDR3 is CASSWTGGDIQYF. Written as DNA, the CDR3 is TGTGCCAGCAGCTGGACAGGGGGAGACATTCAGTACTTC. This chain connects TRBV12-3 or TRBV12-4 to TRBJ2-4; 10 bases are a match to TRBD1. Trimming removed 6 bases from V and 8 bases from J; junction bases left unmatched: 4. CDR3 length equals 13 residues.

This clonotype was seen more than once but under ten times. The rearrangement uses TRBV28 and TRBJ1-1, with TRBD1 matching 8 bases. CDR3 size: 15 residues. After removal of 4 bases from V and 5 bases from J, the junction contained 9 bases not matched to a gene. The germline V gene has CDR1 MDHEN and CDR2 SYDVKM. CDR3 region: CASSSRQGMRTEAFF. In DNA, the CDR3 is TGTGCCAGCAGTTCCAGACAGGGGATGAGGACTGAAGCTTTCTTT.

The CDR3 DNA sequence: TGTGCCAGCAGCAAACAGTACTCTGGGGCCAACGTCCTGACTTTC. Amino acids: CASSKQYSGANVLTF. The V and J genes are TRBV7-6 and TRBJ2-6; D remains unclear. With 5 bases removed from V and 0 bases from J, the gap between germline ends came to 8 bases. This CDR3 contains 15 residues. Germline V CDR1 and CDR2: SGHVS, FNYEAQ.

V is TRBV9 and J is TRBJ2-1; D gene unclear. The CDR3 spans 15 residues. Trimming stripped 0 bases from V and 2 bases from J, with 9 bases between. Germline-derived CDR1 and CDR2 are SGDLS and YYNGEE. This CDR3 is CASSVDTETYNEQFF. CDR3 in DNA: TGTGCCAGCAGCGTAGACACAGAGACCTACAATGAGCAGTTCTTC.

This clonotype was counted between two and nine times. CDR3 protein: CASRQFRGGKQETQYF. DNA for the CDR3: TGCGCCAGCAGACAATTTAGAGGGGGCAAACAAGAGACCCAGTACTTC. The chain joins TRBV4-1 to TRBJ2-5, with 7 bases fitting TRBD1. The CDR3 runs 16 residues. The germline V gene has CDR1 MGHRA and CDR2 YSYEKL. V lost 6 bases and J lost 2; bases outside the gene matches: 12.

This clonotype was seen ten or more times. The gene calls are TRBV29-1 and TRBJ2-5, with no clear D. Germline CDR1 reads SQVTM; CDR2 reads ANQGSEA. V was cut by 1 base and J by 2 bases, with 8 bases left in between. The CDR3 is 13 amino acids. The CDR3 DNA reads as TGCAGCGTTGAAGGAGGCAGACAAGAGACCCAGTACTTC. Translated, it gives CSVEGGRQETQYF.

CDR3 region: CASSQEVGERTQYF. The CDR3 DNA follows: TGTGCCAGCAGCCAAGAAGTGGGGGAACGGACCCAGTACTTC. This chain joins TRBV3-1 and TRBJ2-5; D could derive from TRBD1 or TRBD2 (5 bases each). The CDR3 runs 14 residues. V was trimmed by 0 bases and J by 7 bases, leaving 12 bases between them. CDR1 and CDR2 from the germline V gene are LGHDT and YNNKEL (reference sequence).

This chain connects TRBV4-3 to TRBJ1-4; D remains ambiguous. CDR3 size: 13 residues. The germline V and J ends were trimmed by 1 base and 10 bases, with 10 bases remaining between them. CDR1 is LGHNA, CDR2 YSLEER, per germline. The CDR3 nucleotides are TGCGCCAGCAGCCAAGTTACGGAGGGAAAACTGTTTTTT. Translating gives CASSQVTEGKLFF.

V is TRBV5-1 and J is TRBJ1-2; D might be TRBD1 (6 bases). CDR1 and CDR2 from the germline V gene are SGHRS and YFSETQ. V was clipped by 3 bases and J by 4 bases, with 13 bases between them. CDR3 length equals 14 residues. In DNA form, the CDR3 reads TGCGCCAGCAGCTACGGACAGCTCACCTATGGCTACACCTTC. Amino acids: CASSYGQLTYGYTF.

The rearrangement uses TRBV2 and TRBJ1-1; D not certain. The CDR3 loop spans 16 amino acids. Deletions cut 5 bases from V and 0 bases from J, with 16 bases between. Germline V CDR1 and CDR2: SNHLY, FYNNEI. For the CDR3, the DNA is TGTGCCAGCAGTTTCACCCCTAGGGTCATGAACACTGAAGCTTTCTTT. Its protein product is CASSFTPRVMNTEAFF.

The chain couples TRBV7-2 to TRBJ1-1; 10 bases are a match to TRBD1. CDR1 SGHTA and CDR2 FQGNSA come from the germline V gene. V shed 3 bases, J shed 3 bases, and the junction held 4 bases outside the gene matches. The CDR3 spans 15 residues. The CDR3 DNA is TGTGCCAGCAGCTTGGCCGGGACAGGGGACACTGAAGCTTTCTTT. This gives the protein CASSLAGTGDTEAFF.

V gene TRBV7-3 combines with J gene TRBJ2-5; possible D gene TRBD2, 6 bases. Per germline, CDR1 SGHTA and CDR2 FQGTGA. Trimming stripped 3 bases from V and 0 bases from J, with 11 bases between. The CDR3 totals 15 residues. The CDR3 bases are TGTGCCAGCAGCTTGGGGAGCGGGTACCAAGAGACCCAGTACTTC. Translation: CASSLGSGYQETQYF.

This clonotype was counted many times. The rearrangement uses TRBV12-3 or TRBV12-4 and TRBJ2-7, with D possibly TRBD2 on 6 matching bases. The CDR3 length is 13 residues. V lost 7 bases and J 2 bases, leaving 12 bases between the germline ends. In DNA form, the CDR3 reads TGTGCCAGCACCCTTAGCGGTACCTACGAGCAGTACTTC. The encoded protein is CASTLSGTYEQYF.

The genes are TRBV2 and TRBJ1-1; D unresolved. The CDR3 length is 14 residues. V lost 6 bases and J lost 3, with 14 bases in between. Germline V gene data show CDR1 as SNHLY and CDR2 as FYNNEI. The CDR3 DNA is TGTGCCAGCAGCCCGATCCCGAGAGACACTGAAGCTTTCTTT. It codes for CASSPIPRDTEAFF.

The table lists this clonotype with many counts. The chain links TRBV5-6 to TRBJ2-7; D is perhaps TRBD2 (6 bases). V was clipped by 4 bases and J by 3 bases, with 11 bases between them. The CDR3 runs 13 residues. Germline CDR1 reads SGHDT; CDR2 reads YYEEEE. DNA of the CDR3: TGTGCCAGCAGCCGCGGGGTAAACTACGAGCAGTACTTC. Protein product: CASSRGVNYEQYF.